The sequence of this T cell receptor (beta chain) was determined in a study of CD8 T cells in Susac syndrome. The authors sequenced TCR beta from blood CD8+ and CD4+ T cells. It was negative isolation that provided the CD8+ and CD4+ T cells, whereas TEMRA cells were enriched by FACS. Random hexamers were used to reverse transcribe an amount of roughly 0.5 to 1 ug RNA. It was immunoSEQ multiplex PCR that amplified TCR beta CDR3 across 54 Vbeta and 13 Jbeta. TCRdb ran MiXCR on the immunoSEQ multiplex PCR reads and lists one entry per CDR3 protein. The table lists around 190,000 distinct CDR3 sequences, over 85% of them singletons. The sequence derives from a human donor in good health. The material sequenced was CD4+ T cells from PBMCs.

The CDR3 loop is CSVGRLPTGELFF. The CDR3 DNA follows: TGCAGCGTCGGACGGCTACCCACCGGGGAGCTGTTTTTT. The chain links TRBV29-1 to TRBJ2-2; D remains ambiguous. Trimming removed 6 bases from V and 4 bases from J, with 12 bases in between. Germline CDR1 SQVTM, CDR2 ANQGSEA. This CDR3 comprises 13 residues.